This T cell receptor beta chain was captured in a study of blood T cell repertoires in COVID-19. The wider study: PBMCs, B-cell-depleted T cells, or T cells provided the cDNA or gDNA that made up the material.

A single count supports this clone. The CDR3 covers 15 residues. Germline CDR1 is MNHNY and CDR2 is SVGAGI (reference sequence). The V end lost 2 bases, the J end lost 1 base, and 10 bases lay between the germline ends. Clones were sequenced by immunoSEQ multiplex PCR, and TCRdb holds only the in-frame ones, with some missing. The sample lists around 350,000 clones, around nine tenths occurring once. This TCR derives from a human donor in a cohort sampled during active COVID-19. The V gene is TRBV6-6, the J gene TRBJ2-3; D possibly corresponds to TRBD2 (6 bases). Sequenced sample: peripheral blood. The CDR3 coding sequence is TGTGCCAGCAGTTACCGGGGCGGGGGCACAGATACGCAGTATTTT. Its translation: CASSYRGGGTDTQYF.